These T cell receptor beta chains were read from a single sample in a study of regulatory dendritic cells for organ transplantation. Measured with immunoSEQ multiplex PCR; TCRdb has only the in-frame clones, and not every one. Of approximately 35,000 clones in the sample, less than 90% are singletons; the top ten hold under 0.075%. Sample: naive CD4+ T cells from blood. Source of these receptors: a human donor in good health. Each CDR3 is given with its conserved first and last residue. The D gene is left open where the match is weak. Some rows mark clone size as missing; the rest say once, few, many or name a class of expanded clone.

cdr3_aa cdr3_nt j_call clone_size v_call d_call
CASSPLSGPSNTGELFF TGTGCCAGCAGCCCCCTTAGCGGACCTTCGAACACCGGGGAGCTGTTTTTT TRBJ2-2 - TRBV7-8 -
CASSLLTATQYF TGTGCCAGCAGCTTGCTAACTGCGACCCAGTACTTC TRBJ2-5 - TRBV5-4 -
CASSLGGLRTEAFF TGCGCCAGCAGCTTGGGGGGGCTGCGAACTGAAGCTTTCTTT TRBJ1-1 - TRBV5-1 -
CASAGGPLTDTQYF TGTGCCAGTGCGGGGGGTCCACTCACAGATACGCAGTATTTT TRBJ2-3 - TRBV2 TRBD2
CASSPTEARTGELFF TGCGCCAGCAGCCCGACAGAGGCAAGGACCGGGGAGCTGTTTTTT TRBJ2-2 - TRBV4-1 -
CASSSMASRHTDTQYF TGTGCCAGCAGCTCCATGGCTAGTCGTCACACAGATACGCAGTATTTT TRBJ2-3 - TRBV7-3 -
CASIRENYYGYTF TGTGCCAGCATACGAGAAAACTACTATGGCTACACCTTC TRBJ1-2 - TRBV6-1 -
CSARGVNEQFF TGCAGTGCTAGAGGAGTTAATGAGCAGTTCTTC TRBJ2-1 - TRBV20-1 -
CASSQDGALATEGETQYF TGTGCCAGCAGCCAAGATGGGGCCTTAGCTACCGAGGGGGAGACCCAGTACTTC TRBJ2-5 - TRBV4-2 -
CASSSVNTEAFF TGTGCCAGCAGTTCCGTGAACACTGAAGCTTTCTTT TRBJ1-1 - TRBV28 -
CASAQGSNQPQHF TGTGCCAGCGCACAGGGGAGCAATCAGCCCCAGCATTTT TRBJ1-5 - TRBV7-3 TRBD1
CASSQKWMNTEAFF TGTGCCAGCAGCCAGAAGTGGATGAACACTGAAGCTTTCTTT TRBJ1-1 once TRBV9 -
CASSPLGTLYYGYTF TGTGCCAGCAGTCCGCTCGGGACCCTCTACTATGGCTACACCTTC TRBJ1-2 - TRBV28 -
CASSLSRPGQLNEKLFF TGTGCCAGCAGCTTATCCCGCCCGGGACAGCTTAATGAAAAACTGTTTTTT TRBJ1-4 - TRBV7-6 TRBD1
CASSQALGTAQGGEKLFF TGCGCCAGCAGCCAAGCCCTAGGGACAGCTCAAGGGGGGGAAAAACTGTTTTTT TRBJ1-4 - TRBV4-3 TRBD1
CASSLKNRAVTDTQYF TGCGCCAGCAGCTTGAAAAACAGGGCCGTTACAGATACGCAGTATTTT TRBJ2-3 - TRBV5-1 -
CASSDSPSVEQFF TGTGCCAGCAGCGACTCCCCATCAGTAGAGCAGTTCTTC TRBJ2-1 - TRBV9 -
CASSSYKETQYF TGTGCCAGCAGCTCCTATAAGGAGACCCAGTACTTC TRBJ2-5 - TRBV6-5 -
CASSTGGASTDTQYF TGTGCCAGTAGTACCGGGGGGGCTTCCACAGATACGCAGTATTTT TRBJ2-3 - TRBV19 TRBD2
CASSVGALRETQYF TGTGCCAGCAGCGTAGGGGCACTGAGAGAGACCCAGTACTTC TRBJ2-5 - TRBV9 -
CASSPSPRRRVAYNEQFF TGCGCCAGCAGCCCCTCACCCAGGCGCAGGGTGGCCTACAATGAGCAGTTCTTC TRBJ2-1 - TRBV4-1 -
CSASHYEAFF TGCAGTGCTAGCCACTACGAAGCTTTCTTT TRBJ1-1 few TRBV20-1 -
CASSESGTGYTF TGTGCCAGCAGTGAATCAGGGACCGGCTACACCTTC TRBJ1-2 - TRBV25-1 -
CASSSKLAGDTDTQYF TGTGCCAGCAGCAGCAAACTAGCGGGGGACACAGATACGCAGTATTTT TRBJ2-3 - TRBV7-6 TRBD2
CASSSSRGPLEKLFF TGTGCCAGCAGTTCCTCCAGGGGGCCTTTGGAAAAACTGTTTTTT TRBJ1-4 once TRBV27 TRBD1
CASKRGGRNTGELFF TGTGCCAGCAAGCGGGGCGGGAGGAACACCGGGGAGCTGTTTTTT TRBJ2-2 - TRBV11-2 TRBD2
CASSESRARAQHF TGCGCCAGCAGTGAGAGTAGGGCAAGGGCCCAGCATTTT TRBJ1-5 few TRBV10-2 -
CASSQGHLNTEAFF TGTGCCAGCAGCCAAGGACACTTAAACACTGAAGCTTTCTTT TRBJ1-1 - TRBV4-2 -
CASSVGGPSWEQFF TGTGCCAGCAGCGTAGGGGGGCCTTCCTGGGAGCAGTTCTTC TRBJ2-1 - TRBV9 -
CASSFVGGRGNYEQYF TGTGCCAGCAGTTTTGTTGGGGGGCGGGGCAACTACGAGCAGTACTTC TRBJ2-7 - TRBV28 -
CAISEREGLSTYNEQFF TGTGCCATCAGCGAGCGGGAGGGCCTGTCCACCTACAATGAGCAGTTCTTC TRBJ2-1 - TRBV10-3 TRBD2
CATAEETEPSTDTQYF TGTGCCACCGCAGAGGAGACGGAGCCTAGCACAGATACGCAGTATTTT TRBJ2-3 - TRBV15 -
CSVENRGGNTEAFF TGCAGCGTTGAAAACCGGGGAGGGAACACTGAAGCTTTCTTT TRBJ1-1 - TRBV29-1 -
CASSTRTGGDAGANVLTF TGTGCCAGCAGCACACGGACAGGGGGAGACGCTGGGGCCAACGTCCTGACTTTC TRBJ2-6 - TRBV11-2 TRBD1
CASSEVDLAFF TGTGCCAGCAGTGAAGTCGATTTGGCTTTCTTT TRBJ1-1 - TRBV2 -
CASSQDRQMDTGELFF TGCGCCAGCAGCCAAGATCGACAGATGGACACCGGGGAGCTGTTTTTT TRBJ2-2 - TRBV4-3 -
CASSPPSRGYEQYF TGTGCCAGCTCACCACCGTCCAGGGGGTACGAGCAGTACTTC TRBJ2-7 - TRBV18 TRBD1
CASSLGQGGQPQHF TGTGCCAGCTCACTCGGACAGGGTGGCCAGCCCCAGCATTTT TRBJ1-5 - TRBV18 TRBD1
CASSQIAGGLSTGELFF TGTGCCAGCAGCCAGATAGCGGGAGGCCTGAGCACCGGGGAGCTGTTTTTT TRBJ2-2 - TRBV14 TRBD2
CASSDVEASSYEQYF TGTGCCAGCAGTGATGTTGAAGCTAGCTCCTACGAGCAGTACTTC TRBJ2-7 - TRBV2 -
CASSSQGEKQFF TGTGCCAGCAGCTCACAGGGGGAAAAGCAGTTCTTC TRBJ2-1 - TRBV7-3 TRBD1
CASSYGGPARNQPQHF TGTGCCAGCAGCTATGGGGGTCCCGCCAGGAATCAGCCCCAGCATTTT TRBJ1-5 - TRBV7-8 -
CASSPTGFETQYF TGTGCCAGCAGCCCGACAGGGTTTGAGACCCAGTACTTC TRBJ2-5 - TRBV9 TRBD1
CASSLVTGRVQETQYF TGTGCCAGCAGCCTCGTGACGGGCAGGGTACAAGAGACCCAGTACTTC TRBJ2-5 - TRBV5-8 -
CASRTAYEKLFF TGTGCCAGCAGAACAGCTTATGAAAAACTGTTTTTT TRBJ1-4 - TRBV6-6 -
CASSLVSTSGVLGQPQHF TGTGCCAGCAGCTTAGTTTCTACGTCGGGGGTGTTGGGGCAGCCCCAGCATTTT TRBJ1-5 few TRBV7-9 -
CATSRAGGRGTEAFF TGTGCCACCAGCAGAGCTGGCGGTCGAGGCACTGAAGCTTTCTTT TRBJ1-1 - TRBV15 -
CASSLDRTGSSGANVLTF TGTGCCAGCAGCTTAGATCGGACAGGGAGCTCTGGGGCCAACGTCCTGACTTTC TRBJ2-6 - TRBV5-4 TRBD1
CASTTGGLREQYF TGTGCCAGCACGACAGGGGGCTTGAGGGAGCAGTACTTC TRBJ2-7 - TRBV6-5 TRBD1
CASSFRRPGNIQYF TGTGCCAGCAGTTTCCGACGCCCGGGAAACATTCAGTACTTC TRBJ2-4 once TRBV27 -
CASIGTSSYEQYF TGTGCCAGCATCGGGACTAGCTCCTACGAGCAGTACTTC TRBJ2-7 - TRBV7-6 TRBD2
CVSSLFRQYPYNEQFF TGTGTCAGCAGTTTGTTCCGACAGTATCCCTACAATGAGCAGTTCTTC TRBJ2-1 - TRBV28 -
CASSSIRDIVPPFF TGTGCCAGCAGCTCGATACGGGACATAGTTCCTCCTTTCTTT TRBJ1-1 - TRBV11-2 -